This T cell receptor beta chain was recorded in a study of blood T cell repertoires in COVID-19. Turning to the study itself: Acute and convalescent COVID-19 samples came from the United States, Italy and Spain. From T cells, B-cell-depleted T cells, or PBMCs came the material, which was cDNA or gDNA.

Seattle patient enrollment occurred during active infection, with longitudinal follow-up thereafter. The length of the CDR3 is 18 residues. The J segment lost 8 bases and the V segment lost 2 bases, leaving 15 bases of the junction unmatched. Germline-derived CDR1 and CDR2 are MNHEY and SMNVEV (reference sequence). As handled by the study authors: Reference gene primer amplification yielded estimated nucleated cell counts. This table comes from immunoSEQ multiplex PCR, and its TCRdb copy is limited to in-frame clones, with some not included. D and trimming come from the DNA, and the V and J calls and clone size come from that table. The sample holds over 55,000 clones, about four fifths seen once.

The TCR comes from a man older than 75 with COVID-19, enrolled during active disease. The sequenced material came from peripheral blood. V gene TRBV27 combines with J gene TRBJ1-2; 12 bases agree with TRBD1. CDR3: CASSLEREPGQGARGYTF. For the CDR3, the DNA is TGTGCCAGCAGTTTAGAGAGAGAACCGGGACAGGGGGCCCGCGGCTACACCTTC.